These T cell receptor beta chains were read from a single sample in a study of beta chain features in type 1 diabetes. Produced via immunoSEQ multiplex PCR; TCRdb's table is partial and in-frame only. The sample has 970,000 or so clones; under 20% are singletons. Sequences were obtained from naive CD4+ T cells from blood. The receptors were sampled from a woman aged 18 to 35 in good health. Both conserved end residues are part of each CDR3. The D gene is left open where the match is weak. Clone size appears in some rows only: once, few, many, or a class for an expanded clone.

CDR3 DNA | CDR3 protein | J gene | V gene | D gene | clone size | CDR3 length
TGTGCCAGCAGCCAACAGGGGAGCACCGGGGAGCTGTTTTTT | CASSQQGSTGELFF | TRBJ2-2 | TRBV7-2 | TRBD1 | few | 14
TGTGCCAGCAGTCAAGAGGTTGTGGTTTTGAACACTGAAGCTTTCTTT | CASSQEVVVLNTEAFF | TRBJ1-1 | TRBV7-9 | . | . | 16
TGTGCCAGCAGCAAAAGAGGGCTAGCGGGTAATGAGCAGTTCTTC | CASSKRGLAGNEQFF | TRBJ2-1 | TRBV28 | TRBD2 | . | 15
TGTGCCAGCAGCGTTAATCAATACAATGAGCAGTTCTTC | CASSVNQYNEQFF | TRBJ2-1 | TRBV7-3 | . | . | 13
TGTGCCAGCAGCAGATCCGGGACAGGCACTAGTGGCTACACCTTC | CASSRSGTGTSGYTF | TRBJ1-2 | TRBV4-2 | TRBD1 | . | 15
TGTGCCAGCAGCGTAGACGGCACGGCCTACGAGCAGTACTTC | CASSVDGTAYEQYF | TRBJ2-7 | TRBV9 | . | . | 14
TGTGCCAGCAGTTACCGGCAGAACAGTTACGAGCAGTACTTC | CASSYRQNSYEQYF | TRBJ2-7 | TRBV6-5 | . | . | 14
TGTGCCAGCAGCTTAGGAAGGGGACTAGCGGGAGGTGGCACCGGGGAGCTGTTTTTT | CASSLGRGLAGGGTGELFF | TRBJ2-2 | TRBV7-2 | TRBD2 | . | 19
TGTGCCAGCTCACCAACGGGGGATCAGCCCCAGCATTTT | CASSPTGDQPQHF | TRBJ1-5 | TRBV18 | . | . | 13
TGCAGCGTTGGACTAGTTCCCGAAGACACAGATACGCAGTATTTT | CSVGLVPEDTDTQYF | TRBJ2-3 | TRBV29-1 | . | few | 15
TGTGCCAGCAGTTACTCGATCCATCAGCCCCAGCATTTT | CASSYSIHQPQHF | TRBJ1-5 | TRBV6-6 | . | few | 13
TGTGCCAGCAGCGTAGCCCCGGCGAACACTGAAGCTTTCTTT | CASSVAPANTEAFF | TRBJ1-1 | TRBV9 | . | . | 14
TGCGCCAGCAGCTCTACTAGCGGGAGGACCGGAGTTTTGACCCAGTACTTC | CASSSTSGRTGVLTQYF | TRBJ2-5 | TRBV5-1 | TRBD2 | few | 17
TGTGCCAGCAGCGTAGATCCTAGCGGGATCACAGATACGCAGTATTTT | CASSVDPSGITDTQYF | TRBJ2-3 | TRBV9 | TRBD2 | . | 16
TGTGCCAGCACACGGGACTGGGGCGCCGTCTATGGCTACACCTTC | CASTRDWGAVYGYTF | TRBJ1-2 | TRBV6-5 | . | . | 15
TGCAGCGTTGAACTCGCACAGGGTAGCGGCTACACCTTC | CSVELAQGSGYTF | TRBJ1-2 | TRBV29-1 | . | few | 13
TGTGCCAGCAGTTTAGCAGGGACTAGTAGTCCAGATGAGCAGTTCTTC | CASSLAGTSSPDEQFF | TRBJ2-1 | TRBV28 | TRBD2 | few | 16